This T cell receptor (beta chain) was recorded in a study of T-cell reconstitution after alpha-beta-depleted transplantation in children. General study results and limits: Hyperexpanded clones declined; after one year, newly produced T cells mostly supplied diversity. The origin of alpha-beta T cells about two months after transplant was reportedly several hundred expanded graft clones. Elevated TCRbeta diversity at day 60 was traced, in some patients, to surviving recipient T cells and thymic progenitors.

V lost 2 bases, J lost 2 bases, and 10 bases lay in between. Germline lookup yields CDR1 MNHEY and CDR2 SMNVEV (reference sequence). CDR3 length equals 14 residues. The library targeted TCRbeta and was prepared with unique molecular identifiers. TCRdb re-derived calls from the PCR reads in MiXCR, one entry per CDR3 protein. The sample includes 400,000 to 550,000 distinct CDR3 sequences, roughly a tenth seen only once; the top ten take 2% to 2.5%. The sample holds many counts of this clonotype. Its antigen is still unknown. The specimen comprised PBMCs, sampled before TCRalphabeta/CD19-depleted stem cell transplant. V is TRBV27 and J is TRBJ2-7, with a possible D match to TRBD1 (5 bases). The sequence was obtained from a child under 10 years old with inherited bone marrow failure, due to receive a stem cell transplant. As DNA, the CDR3 is TGTGCCAGCAGTTTAAAGGTGACAGCCTACGAGCAGTACTTC. Translation gives CASSLKVTAYEQYF.